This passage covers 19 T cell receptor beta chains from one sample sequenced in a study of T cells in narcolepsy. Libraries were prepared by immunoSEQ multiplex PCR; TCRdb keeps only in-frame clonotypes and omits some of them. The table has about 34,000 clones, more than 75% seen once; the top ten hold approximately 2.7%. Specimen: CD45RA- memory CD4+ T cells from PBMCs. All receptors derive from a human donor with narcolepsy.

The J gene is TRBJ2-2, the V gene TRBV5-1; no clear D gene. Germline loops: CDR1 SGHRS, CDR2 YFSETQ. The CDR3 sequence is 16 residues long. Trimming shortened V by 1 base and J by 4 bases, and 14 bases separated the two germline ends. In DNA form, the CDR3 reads TGCGCCAGCAGCTTGACCGGATTCAAGGGCACCGGGGAGCTGTTTTTT. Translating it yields CASSLTGFKGTGELFF.

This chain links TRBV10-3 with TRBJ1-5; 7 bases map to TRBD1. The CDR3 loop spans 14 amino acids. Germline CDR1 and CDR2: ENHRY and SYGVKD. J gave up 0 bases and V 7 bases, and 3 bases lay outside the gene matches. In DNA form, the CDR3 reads TGTGCCATCAAGGGGGCTAATAGCAATCAGCCCCAGCATTTT. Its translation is CAIKGANSNQPQHF.

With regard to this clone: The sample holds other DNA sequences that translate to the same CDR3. The CDR3 sequence is CASSSHPGQGGTGELFF. DNA of the CDR3: TGTGCCAGCAGCTCCCACCCGGGACAAGGGGGCACCGGGGAGCTGTTTTTT. The V gene is TRBV11-3, the J gene TRBJ2-2, with D possibly TRBD1 on 6 matching bases. Germline CDR1 is SGHNT and CDR2 is YENEEA. The CDR3 sequence is 17 residues long. Trimming removed 4 bases at V and 4 bases at J, with 19 bases between.

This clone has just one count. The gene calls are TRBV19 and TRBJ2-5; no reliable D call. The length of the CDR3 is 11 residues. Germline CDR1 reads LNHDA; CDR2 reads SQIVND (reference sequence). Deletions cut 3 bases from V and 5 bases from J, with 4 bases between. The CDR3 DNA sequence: TGTGCCAGTAGTATGGGGGAGACCCAGTACTTC. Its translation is CASSMGETQYF.

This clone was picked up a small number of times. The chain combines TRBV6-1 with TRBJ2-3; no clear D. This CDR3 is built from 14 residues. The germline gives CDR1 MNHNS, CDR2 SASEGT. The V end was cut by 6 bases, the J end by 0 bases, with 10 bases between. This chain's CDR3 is CASSPTWSTDTQYF. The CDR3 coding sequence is TGTGCCAGCAGCCCCACTTGGAGCACAGATACGCAGTATTTT.

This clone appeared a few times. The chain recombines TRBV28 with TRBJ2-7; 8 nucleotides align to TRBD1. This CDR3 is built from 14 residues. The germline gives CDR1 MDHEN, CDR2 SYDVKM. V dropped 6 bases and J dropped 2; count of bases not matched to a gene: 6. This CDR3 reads CASRETGDTYEQYF. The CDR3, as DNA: TGTGCCAGCAGGGAGACAGGGGACACCTACGAGCAGTACTTC.

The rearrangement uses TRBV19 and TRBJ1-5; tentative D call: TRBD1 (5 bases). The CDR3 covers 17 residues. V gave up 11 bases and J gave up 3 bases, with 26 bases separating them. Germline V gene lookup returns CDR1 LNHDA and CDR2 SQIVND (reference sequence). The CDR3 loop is CASRTGRGGRDNQPQHF. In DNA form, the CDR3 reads TGTGCCTCCCGAACTGGGAGGGGAGGGAGGGACAATCAGCCCCAGCATTTT.

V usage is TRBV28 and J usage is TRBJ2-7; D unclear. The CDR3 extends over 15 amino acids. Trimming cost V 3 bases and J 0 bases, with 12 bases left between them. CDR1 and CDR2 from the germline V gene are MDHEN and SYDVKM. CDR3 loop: CASSFSPGSSYEQYF. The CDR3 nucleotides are TGTGCCAGCAGTTTTTCTCCAGGTTCCTCCTACGAGCAGTACTTC.

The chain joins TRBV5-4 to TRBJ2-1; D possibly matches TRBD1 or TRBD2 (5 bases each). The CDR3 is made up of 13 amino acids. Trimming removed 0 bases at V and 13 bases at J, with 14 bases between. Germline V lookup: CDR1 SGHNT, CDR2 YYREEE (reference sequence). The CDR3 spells CASSLAGAGSQFF. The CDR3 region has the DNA TGTGCCAGCAGCTTGGCCGGGGCAGGTTCACAGTTCTTC.

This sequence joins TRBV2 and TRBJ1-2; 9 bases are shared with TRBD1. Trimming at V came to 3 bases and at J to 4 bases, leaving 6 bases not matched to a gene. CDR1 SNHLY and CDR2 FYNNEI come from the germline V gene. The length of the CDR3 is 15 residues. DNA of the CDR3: TGTGCCAGCAGTGAGGGACAGGGTACCAGCTATGGCTACACCTTC. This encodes CASSEGQGTSYGYTF.

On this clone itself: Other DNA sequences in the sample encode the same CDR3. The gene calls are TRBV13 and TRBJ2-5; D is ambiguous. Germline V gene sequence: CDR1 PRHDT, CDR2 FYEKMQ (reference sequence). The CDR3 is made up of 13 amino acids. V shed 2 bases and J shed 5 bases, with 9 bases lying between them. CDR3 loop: CASSLRLLETQYF. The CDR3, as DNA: TGTGCCAGCAGCTTAAGGCTATTGGAGACCCAGTACTTC. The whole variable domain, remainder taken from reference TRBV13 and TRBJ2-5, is AAGVIQSPRHLIKEKRETATLKCYPIPRHDTVYWYQQGPGQDPQFLISFYEKMQSDKGSIPDRFSAQQFSDYHSELNMSSLELGDSALYFCASSLRLLETQYFGPGTRLLVL.

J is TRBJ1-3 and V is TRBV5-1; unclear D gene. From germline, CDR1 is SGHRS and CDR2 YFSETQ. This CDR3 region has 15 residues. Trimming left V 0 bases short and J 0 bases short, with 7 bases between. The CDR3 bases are TGCGCCAGCAGCTTGGCGGCAGGCTCTGGAAACACCATATATTTT. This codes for CASSLAAGSGNTIYF.

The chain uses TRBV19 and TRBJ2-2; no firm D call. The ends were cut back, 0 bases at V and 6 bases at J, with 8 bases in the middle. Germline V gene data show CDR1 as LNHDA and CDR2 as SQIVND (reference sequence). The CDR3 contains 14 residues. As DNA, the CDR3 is TGTGCCAGTAGTATAGATCCAGGATCCGGGGAGCTGTTTTTT. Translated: CASSIDPGSGELFF.

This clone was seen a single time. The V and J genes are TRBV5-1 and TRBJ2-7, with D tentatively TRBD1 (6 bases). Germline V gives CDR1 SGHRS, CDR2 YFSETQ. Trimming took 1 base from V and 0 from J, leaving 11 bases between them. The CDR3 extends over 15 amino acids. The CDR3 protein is CASSLKGVSSYEQYF. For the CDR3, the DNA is TGCGCCAGCAGCTTGAAGGGGGTAAGCTCCTACGAGCAGTACTTC.

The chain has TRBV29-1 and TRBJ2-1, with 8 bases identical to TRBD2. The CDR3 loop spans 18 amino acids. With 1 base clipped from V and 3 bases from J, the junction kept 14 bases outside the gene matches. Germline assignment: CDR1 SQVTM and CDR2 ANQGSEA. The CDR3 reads CSVEGRGPSGSYYNEQFF. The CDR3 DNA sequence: TGCAGCGTTGAAGGACGGGGGCCTAGCGGGTCTTACTACAATGAGCAGTTCTTC.

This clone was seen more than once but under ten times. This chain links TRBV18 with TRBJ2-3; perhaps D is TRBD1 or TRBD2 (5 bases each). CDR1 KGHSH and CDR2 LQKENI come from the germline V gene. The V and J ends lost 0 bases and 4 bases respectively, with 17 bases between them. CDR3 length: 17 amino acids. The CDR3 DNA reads TGTGCCAGCTCACCACCGAATCTCGGGGAAGGGGCAGATACGCAGTATTTT. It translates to CASSPPNLGEGADTQYF.

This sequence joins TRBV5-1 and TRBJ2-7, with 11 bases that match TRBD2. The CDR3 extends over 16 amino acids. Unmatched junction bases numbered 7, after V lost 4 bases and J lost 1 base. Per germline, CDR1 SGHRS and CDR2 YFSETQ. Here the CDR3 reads CASSAGTSGGSYEQYF. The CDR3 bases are TGCGCCAGCAGCGCCGGGACTAGCGGAGGTTCCTACGAGCAGTACTTC.

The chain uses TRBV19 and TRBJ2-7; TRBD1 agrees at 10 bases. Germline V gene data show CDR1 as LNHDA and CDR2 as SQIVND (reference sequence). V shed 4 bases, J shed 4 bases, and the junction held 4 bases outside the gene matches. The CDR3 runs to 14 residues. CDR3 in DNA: TGTGCCAGTAGTAACCGGGACAGGGGTTACGAGCAGTACTTC. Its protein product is CASSNRDRGYEQYF.

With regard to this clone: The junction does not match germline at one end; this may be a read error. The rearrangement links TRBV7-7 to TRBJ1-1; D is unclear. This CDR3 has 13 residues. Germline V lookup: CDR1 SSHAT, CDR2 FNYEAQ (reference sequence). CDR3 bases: TGTGCTAGCAGCCGCCAACCAAACACTGAAGCTTTCTTT. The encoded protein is CASSRQPNTEAFF.